The 5 T cell receptor beta chains given below trace back to one sample, sequenced in a study of blood T cells in healthy people across ages. A J-beta primer mix and a sample-barcoded 5' primer were used in a second PCR of roughly 7 to 12 cycles. Each CDR3 protein gets one entry after TCRdb re-called the 5' RACE reads with MiXCR. The sample holds approximately 680,000 distinct CDR3 sequences, about 34% seen once. Material: blood. Receptors were obtained from a woman over 75 in good health.

This chain joins TRBV7-9 and TRBJ2-4; D may be TRBD1 (5 bases). The germline CDR1 and CDR2 sequences are SEHNR and FQNEAQ (reference sequence). This CDR3 spans 16 amino acids. Trimming removed 2 bases at V and 6 bases at J, with 17 bases between. The CDR3 region is CASSLLTGGTGNIQYF. CDR3 DNA sequence: TGTGCCAGCAGCTTATTAACAGGCGGTACAGGAAACATTCAGTACTTC.

This clonotype was counted between two and nine times. Since a much larger clone is just one base distant, this may be a read error. This rearrangement joins TRBV3-1 to TRBJ2-7; a weak D match, TRBD1 (6 bases). Germline CDR1 LGHDT, CDR2 YNNKEL (reference sequence). The CDR3 covers 16 residues. The CDR3: CAGSQSDLDSSYEQYF. The CDR3 bases are TGTGCCGGCAGCCAATCTGACTTGGACAGCTCCTACGAGCAGTACTTC.

In this sample, this clonotype turned up many times. The chain couples TRBV5-1 to TRBJ2-7; the match to TRBD1 covers 10 bases. The V and J ends lost 7 bases and 2 bases, in that order; junction bases with no gene match: 6. The CDR3 loop spans 14 amino acids. In germline, CDR1 is SGHRS, CDR2 YFSETQ. The CDR3 DNA follows: TGCGCCAGCTCGCGGACAGGGGGAGCCTACGAGCAGTACTTC. It is translated as CASSRTGGAYEQYF.

This clonotype was observed many times. J is TRBJ2-5 and V is TRBV7-6; 12 bases match TRBD2. V shed 3 bases and J 5 bases; nucleotides not matched to a gene: 4. CDR1 is SGHVS, CDR2 FNYEAQ, per germline. The CDR3 totals 15 residues. CDR3 amino acids: CASSLAGTSGETQYF. The DNA for the CDR3 is TGTGCCAGCAGCTTGGCCGGGACTAGCGGGGAGACCCAGTACTTC.

J is TRBJ2-5 and V is TRBV10-2, with D unresolved. The CDR3 consists of 14 residues. Germline-derived CDR1 and CDR2 are WSHSY and SAAADI. The V and J ends lost 6 bases and 2 bases respectively, with 13 bases between them. CDR3 amino acids: CASSVSSEQETQYF. CDR3 DNA sequence: TGCGCCAGCAGCGTTAGCTCGGAACAAGAGACCCAGTACTTC.